The 8 T cell receptor beta chains given below trace back to one sample, sequenced in a study of control samples from healthy donors and cancer patients (dated by TCRdb to 2020 to 2021). Library method: the immunoSEQ multiplex PCR assay. Not all clones reach the TCRdb copy of this immuneACCESS table, which keeps in-frame sequences only. Checked studies attribute under half of the gap to unresolved V genes and leave the rest unexplained. The sample includes under 20,000 clones, with 80% to 90% observed a single time. The top ten constitute more than 9% of the sample. The sequenced material came from PBMCs. The receptors originated from a woman aged 70-85 years with colorectal cancer.

The chain recombines TRBV4-1 with TRBJ2-5, with D possibly matching TRBD2 (6 bases). V lost 2 bases, J lost 5 bases, and 12 bases lay in between. This CDR3 region has 14 residues. Germline CDR1 is MGHRA and CDR2 is YSYEKL. CDR3 in amino acids: CASSQQGGWETQYF. Written as DNA, the CDR3 is TGCGCCAGCAGCCAACAGGGAGGTTGGGAGACCCAGTACTTC.

Judged by abundance, this clone is medium-sized. The same CDR3 can be traced to other DNA sequences in this sample. This sequence joins TRBV4-3 and TRBJ1-2; 9 nucleotides agree with TRBD1. The V gene's germline CDR1 is LGHNA and CDR2 YSLEER. Trimming took 0 bases from V and 5 from J; bases not matched to a gene: 4. The CDR3 has 15 residues. CDR3 sequence (DNA): TGCGCCAGCAGCCAAGACAGGGACAGGGTATATGGCTACACCTTC. Residues: CASSQDRDRVYGYTF.

The chain combines TRBV13 with TRBJ2-7; 9 positions agree with TRBD1. The CDR3 is made up of 14 amino acids. From germline, CDR1 is PRHDT and CDR2 FYEKMQ (reference sequence). V lost 2 bases and J lost 3; bases outside the gene matches: 2. CDR3 nucleotides: TGTGCCAGCAGCTTACCGGGACAGGGCTACGAGCAGTACTTC. As protein: CASSLPGQGYEQYF.

This clone was observed a handful of times. This chain joins TRBV15 and TRBJ2-3; TRBD2 matches at 10 bases. With 3 bases clipped from V and 3 bases from J, the junction kept 3 bases outside the gene matches. The CDR3 totals 15 residues. CDR1 and CDR2 (germline): LNHNV, YYDKDF (reference sequence). This CDR3 reads CATSREGLATDTQYF. CDR3 nucleotides: TGTGCCACCAGCAGGGAGGGACTAGCGACAGATACGCAGTATTTT.

The chain joins TRBV19 to TRBJ2-7; perhaps TRBD1 as D (6 bases). The CDR3 is 14 amino acids. Trimming took 3 bases from V and 4 from J, leaving 13 bases between them. Germline-derived CDR1 and CDR2 are LNHDA and SQIVND (reference sequence). DNA for the CDR3: TGTGCCAGTAGTATCAGGGACACGCAATACGAGCAGTACTTC. The encoded protein is CASSIRDTQYEQYF. The whole variable domain, remainder taken from reference TRBV19 and TRBJ2-7, is DGGITQSPKYLFRKEGQNVTLSCEQNLNHDAMYWYRQDPGQGLRLIYYSQIVNDFQKGDIAEGYSVSREKKESFPLTVTSAQKNPTAFYLCASSIRDTQYEQYFGPGTRLTVT.

The chain employs TRBV4-3 and TRBJ2-3; 13 positions match TRBD2. Per the germline V gene, CDR1 is LGHNA and CDR2 is YSLEER. The CDR3 is made up of 17 amino acids. V lost 4 bases and J lost 1; bases outside the gene matches: 5. The CDR3 coding sequence is TGCGCCAGCAGCCCGGGACTAGCGGGGAGGGGCACAGATACGCAGTATTTT. Protein: CASSPGLAGRGTDTQYF.

This chain uses TRBV4-1 with TRBJ2-5, with D possibly being TRBD1 (6 bases). The V and J ends lost 0 bases and 3 bases respectively, with 11 bases between them. Germline V gene sequence: CDR1 MGHRA, CDR2 YSYEKL. This CDR3 contains 15 residues. The CDR3 sequence is CASSQDHRAEETQYF. The CDR3 DNA reads as TGCGCCAGCAGCCAAGATCACAGGGCCGAAGAGACCCAGTACTTC.

The chain couples TRBV19 to TRBJ1-5, with D unresolved. The ends were cut back, 3 bases at V and 2 bases at J, with 11 bases in the middle. Germline V gives CDR1 LNHDA, CDR2 SQIVND (reference sequence). The CDR3 is made up of 15 amino acids. As DNA, the CDR3 is TGTGCCAGTAGTATTCAAGGACTTGGCAATCAGCCCCAGCATTTT. Protein sequence: CASSIQGLGNQPQHF.